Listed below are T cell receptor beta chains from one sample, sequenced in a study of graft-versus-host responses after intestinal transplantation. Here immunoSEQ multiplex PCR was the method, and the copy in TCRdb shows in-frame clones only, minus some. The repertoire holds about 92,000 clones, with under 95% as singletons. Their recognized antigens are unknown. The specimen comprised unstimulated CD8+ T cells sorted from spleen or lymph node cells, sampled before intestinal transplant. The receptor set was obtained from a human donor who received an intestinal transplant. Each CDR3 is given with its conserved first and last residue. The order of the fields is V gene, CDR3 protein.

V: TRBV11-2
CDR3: CASSLGVERRRSVRAFF

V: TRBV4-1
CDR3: CASRVGYLDHYEQYF

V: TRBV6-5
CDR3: CASSYQGRADTQYF

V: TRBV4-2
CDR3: CASSRRGLGNEQYF

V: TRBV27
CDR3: CASSQLGQGDYYNEQFF

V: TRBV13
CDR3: CASSPSPGLAVTDTQYF

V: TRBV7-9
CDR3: CASSLREGGHETQYF

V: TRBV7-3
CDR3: CASSPDRENIQYF

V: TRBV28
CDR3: CASSLREKREGTDTQYF

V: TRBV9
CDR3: CASSVAGAEETQYF

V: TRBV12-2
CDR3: CASRFGGNTGELFF

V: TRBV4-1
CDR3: CASSLDRTSGGYEQYF

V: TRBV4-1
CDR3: CASSQVGMNTEAFF

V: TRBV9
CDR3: CASSVFAGGPDEQFF

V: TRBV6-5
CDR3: CASSGSGGHYEQYF

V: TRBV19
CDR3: CASSVDTLNTEAFF

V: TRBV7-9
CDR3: CASSLGPGDIQYF

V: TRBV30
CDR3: CAWYWDRGKHGYTF

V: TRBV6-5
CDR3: CASRLAGGLSDTQYF

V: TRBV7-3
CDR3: CAPEGGTHQETQYF

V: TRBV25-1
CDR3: CASSDPGLYGYTF

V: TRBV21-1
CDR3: CASSKAGRTNEKLFF

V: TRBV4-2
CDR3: CASSRLTSDNTGELFF

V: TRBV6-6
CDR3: CASSYNAGELFF

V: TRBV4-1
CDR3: CASSQAWGYEQYF

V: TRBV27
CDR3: CASSPFPGQGVEETQYF

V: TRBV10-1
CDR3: CASSEPGANTEAFF

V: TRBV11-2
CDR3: CASSLAPGGGNNEQFF

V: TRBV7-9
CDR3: CASSSGNYEQYF

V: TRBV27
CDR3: CASSLRTDGQETQYF

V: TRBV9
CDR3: CASSSSGSTDTQYF

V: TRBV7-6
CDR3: CASSPNTDTQYF

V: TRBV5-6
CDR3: CASSLRTFRTGRKLGTIYF

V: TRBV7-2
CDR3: CASSARDRITDTQYF

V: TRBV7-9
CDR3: CASSSTITREWTDTQYF

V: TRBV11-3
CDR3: CASSPGERVLTDTQYF

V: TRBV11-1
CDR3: CASSFVESDEQFF

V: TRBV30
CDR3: CAWSRLPSGSIDEQFF

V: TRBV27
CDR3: CASNAGPPYSNQPQHF

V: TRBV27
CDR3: CASSILQGAEAFF

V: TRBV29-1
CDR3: CSVGDYNSTYEQYF

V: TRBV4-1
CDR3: CASSHHPIRGLYNEQFF

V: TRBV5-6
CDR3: CASSLEGRKNSPLHF

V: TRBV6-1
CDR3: CASSEFGLRYGYTF

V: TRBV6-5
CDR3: CASSREWGNEQFF

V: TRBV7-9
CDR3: CASSLTRGGGETQYF

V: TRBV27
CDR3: CASSSGTGTSYEQYF